One sample yielded the 21 T cell receptor beta chains listed below, sequenced in a study of blood T cell repertoires in COVID-19 (TCRdb year 2020). To prepare the library, the immunoSEQ multiplex PCR assay was applied. The clones in this table, taken by TCRdb from immuneACCESS, are in-frame only. Not every clone is retained; where verified, under half of the shortfall comes from an unresolved V gene, and the cause of the rest is unknown. The sample contains some 380,000 clones, roughly 77% of them found a single time. About 1% of the sample goes to the ten largest clones. Sequenced material: peripheral blood. These receptors came from a human donor with acute or convalescent COVID-19. The donor label of this sample is uncertain.

For the CDR3, the DNA is TGCAGCGTTAGGGACAGCCGAAACACCATATATTTT. Amino acid sequence: CSVRDSRNTIYF. V gene TRBV29-1 combines with J gene TRBJ1-3; 7 nucleotides line up with TRBD1. In germline, CDR1 is SQVTM, CDR2 ANQGSEA. The CDR3 has 12 residues. The V segment lost 5 bases and the J segment 5 bases; nucleotides outside the gene matches: 3.

The V gene is TRBV2, the J gene TRBJ2-1, with D unclear. V lost 6 bases and J 4 bases, leaving 4 bases between the germline ends. CDR1 and CDR2 from the germline V gene are SNHLY and FYNNEI. The CDR3 length is 11 residues. The CDR3 loop is CASRRYNEQFF. CDR3 coding DNA: TGTGCCAGCAGGAGGTACAATGAGCAGTTCTTC.

The V call is TRBV7-8, the J call TRBJ1-2; TRBD1 is a possible D gene (5 bases). The CDR3 extends over 15 amino acids. Germline V gives CDR1 SGHVS, CDR2 FQNEAQ. With 1 base removed from V and 1 base from J, the gap between germline ends came to 10 bases. CDR3 sequence: CASSLGAGINYGYTF. The CDR3 bases are TGTGCCAGCAGCTTAGGGGCAGGGATTAACTATGGCTACACCTTC. The full variable domain, rest sourced from reference TRBV7-8 and TRBJ1-2, is GAGVSQSPRYKVAKRGQDVALRCDPISGHVSLFWYQQALGQGPEFLTYFQNEAQLDKSGLPSDRFFAERPEGSVSTLKIQRTQQEDSAVYLCASSLGAGINYGYTFGSGTRLTVV.

V is TRBV6-4 and J is TRBJ2-1, with TRBD2 matching 7 bases. The germline gives CDR1 MRHNA, CDR2 SNTAGT. V dropped 6 bases and J dropped 3; count of bases not matched to a gene: 8. This CDR3 comprises 15 residues. CDR3 protein: CASRPREALYNEQFF. In DNA, the CDR3 is TGTGCCAGCAGACCCCGGGAGGCCCTCTACAATGAGCAGTTCTTC.

This rearrangement joins TRBV7-2 to TRBJ2-7, with TRBD2 matching over 11 bases. Germline V gives CDR1 SGHTA, CDR2 FQGNSA. J was trimmed by 3 bases and V by 1 base; bases with no gene match: 11. The CDR3 totals 18 residues. Written as DNA, the CDR3 is TGTGCCAGCAGCTTAGTAGGGCTAGCGGGAGGCCTGCACTACGAGCAGTACTTC. This gives the protein CASSLVGLAGGLHYEQYF.

The chain carries TRBV12-3 or TRBV12-4 and TRBJ2-4; the D is unclear. This CDR3 is built from 12 residues. Trimming removed 4 bases from V and 12 bases from J, with 13 bases in between. CDR3 amino acids: CASSYLNTGQYF. CDR3 in DNA: TGTGCCAGCAGTTACCTCAATACTGGTCAGTACTTC.

The chain is built from TRBV5-6 and TRBJ1-1; D not certain. This CDR3 contains 13 residues. V was shortened by 0 bases and J by 6 bases, with 9 bases between the two germline ends. Germline V gene lookup returns CDR1 SGHDT and CDR2 YYEEEE. The CDR3 loop reads CASSLDRGAEAFF. The CDR3 DNA is TGTGCCAGCAGCTTGGACCGCGGGGCTGAAGCTTTCTTT.

This chain connects TRBV5-1 to TRBJ1-1; no reliable D call. The CDR3 runs 13 residues. V gave up 0 bases and J gave up 4 bases, with 7 bases separating them. Germline CDR1 and CDR2: SGHRS and YFSETQ. This chain's CDR3 is CASSLAPGTEAFF. The CDR3 nucleotides are TGCGCCAGCAGCTTGGCCCCGGGCACTGAAGCTTTCTTT.

This clone came up many times. V usage is TRBV9 and J usage is TRBJ1-2; TRBD1 is a possible D gene (6 bases). Trimming shortened V by 5 bases and J by 4 bases, and 12 bases separated the two germline ends. The CDR3 spans 13 residues. The germline V gene has CDR1 SGDLS and CDR2 YYNGEE. Here the CDR3 DNA reads TGTGCCAGCAGTCACGACAGGAGCTATGGCTACACCTTC. This encodes CASSHDRSYGYTF.

The chain links TRBV10-3 to TRBJ2-3; perhaps TRBD1 as D (6 bases). The germline V and J ends were trimmed by 10 bases and 3 bases, with 14 bases remaining between them. This CDR3 spans 13 amino acids. The germline V gene encodes CDR1 ENHRY and CDR2 SYGVKD. The CDR3 bases are TGTGCCACTGGGACACCTGGGACAGATACGCAGTATTTT. It translates to CATGTPGTDTQYF.

The CDR3 protein is CASSRRIRDTTYLNTEAFF. In nucleotides, the CDR3 is TGTGCCAGCAGTAGACGGATTCGGGACACAACTTATCTTAACACTGAAGCTTTCTTT. V gene TRBV2 combines with J gene TRBJ1-1; a weak D match, TRBD1 (6 bases). The CDR3 loop spans 19 amino acids. CDR1 and CDR2 from the germline V gene are SNHLY and FYNNEI. V was pared by 5 bases and J by 2 bases, with 27 bases between.

This chain connects TRBV28 to TRBJ1-2; D ambiguous. Germline-derived CDR1 and CDR2 are MDHEN and SYDVKM. There are 14 residues in the CDR3. Trimming stripped 6 bases from V and 6 bases from J, with 17 bases between. The CDR3 nucleotides are TGTGCCAGCAGCCTGAACAACGGGTGGGATGGCTACACCTTC. Encoded protein: CASSLNNGWDGYTF.

This clone was seen a handful of times. V gene TRBV2 combines with J gene TRBJ1-6; D may be TRBD1 (5 bases). Between the trimmed V and J ends, which lost 6 bases and 5 bases, there was a span of 8 bases. The germline CDR1 and CDR2 sequences are SNHLY and FYNNEI. The CDR3 is made up of 13 amino acids. This chain's CDR3 is CASRQENNSPLHF. The CDR3 bases are TGTGCCAGCAGACAGGAGAATAATTCACCCCTCCACTTT.

This clone was recorded a few times. The chain has TRBV5-1 and TRBJ2-2; TRBD1 matches at 8 bases. The CDR3 has 16 residues. Trimming cost V 6 bases and J 2 bases; bases outside gene matches: 9. Germline V gene lookup returns CDR1 SGHRS and CDR2 YFSETQ. The CDR3 nucleotides read TGCGCCAGCACTACCCACGGGACAGGTAACACCGGGGAGCTGTTTTTT. Amino acids: CASTTHGTGNTGELFF.

The count of this clone is one. This sequence joins TRBV7-9 and TRBJ1-1, with a tentative D call TRBD1 (5 bases). This CDR3 is built from 14 residues. In germline, CDR1 is SEHNR, CDR2 FQNEAQ (reference sequence). Deletions cut 6 bases from V and 8 bases from J, with 19 bases between. The CDR3: CASRQPPSRTEAFF. The CDR3 nucleotides are TGTGCCAGCAGGCAACCACCCTCCAGGACAGAAGCTTTCTTT.

The chain has TRBV12-3 or TRBV12-4 and TRBJ1-5; no firm D call. Trimming cost V 6 bases and J 2 bases, with 5 bases left between them. This CDR3 spans 12 amino acids. The DNA for the CDR3 is TGTGCCAGCAGACCGGGCAATCAGCCCCAGCATTTT. Protein product: CASRPGNQPQHF.

V is TRBV30 and J is TRBJ2-3; D unclear. The V end was cut by 0 bases, the J end by 6 bases, with 10 bases between. Per the germline V gene, CDR1 is GTSNPN and CDR2 is SVGIG (reference sequence). The CDR3 loop spans 13 amino acids. The CDR3 DNA follows: TGTGCCTGGAGTGTAAGAGTTTGGGATACGCAGTATTTT. The encoded protein is CAWSVRVWDTQYF.

CDR3 region: CASSLSQAYSYEQYF. The CDR3 bases are TGTGCCAGCAGCTTAAGTCAGGCTTACTCCTACGAGCAGTACTTC. The chain joins TRBV7-2 to TRBJ2-7; no reliable D call. V was cut by 2 bases and J by 0 bases, with 11 bases left in between. This CDR3 has 15 amino acids. Germline loops: CDR1 SGHTA, CDR2 FQGNSA.

The gene calls are TRBV7-9 and TRBJ1-5; possibly TRBD1 for D (5 bases). The V and J ends lost 1 base and 7 bases respectively, with 8 bases between them. The CDR3 runs 13 residues. The germline V gene encodes CDR1 SEHNR and CDR2 FQNEAQ (reference sequence). The CDR3 DNA is TGTGCCAGCAGCTTAGAAGGGGAACAGCCCCAGCATTTT. Translating it yields CASSLEGEQPQHF.

J is TRBJ2-2 and V is TRBV4-1; 7 bases fit TRBD2. The junction had 8 bases not matched to a gene; V was cut back by 4 bases and J by 6 bases. This CDR3 has 15 amino acids. Per germline, CDR1 MGHRA and CDR2 YSYEKL. CDR3 residues: CASSRELADAGELFF. The CDR3 DNA sequence: TGCGCCAGCAGCCGAGAGCTAGCGGATGCCGGGGAGCTGTTTTTT.

The rearrangement joins TRBV19 to TRBJ2-6; TRBD2 matches 7 bases. Germline CDR1 reads LNHDA; CDR2 reads SQIVND (reference sequence). V dropped 3 bases and J dropped 3; count of bases not matched to a gene: 5. The CDR3 length is 16 residues. For the CDR3, the DNA is TGTGCCAGTAGTATCGGGGGGATGATTGGGGCCAACGTCCTGACTTTC. Its protein product is CASSIGGMIGANVLTF.